Given below is one T cell receptor beta chain in context. The target antigen is unknown. Libraries were prepared by immunoSEQ multiplex PCR; TCRdb keeps only in-frame clonotypes and omits some of them. The data show tens of thousands of clones, with roughly 85% seen just once and about 3% held by the top ten. The record originates from a study of T cell responses to AZD1222 COVID-19 vaccine. Whole-study findings and limits: At baseline, seropositivity was found in only six AZD1222 recipients.

V gave up 3 bases and J gave up 4 bases, with 13 bases separating them. The V gene's germline CDR1 is SGHKS and CDR2 YYEKEE (reference sequence). The CDR3 is 15 amino acids. This sample comprised peripheral blood, obtained 28 days after the second AZD1222 dose. The chain recombines TRBV5-5 with TRBJ1-4; D remains unclear. The receptor was isolated from an adult who received the AZD1222 COVID-19 vaccine. The CDR3 nucleotides read TGTGCCAGCAGCTCCGGATGGAGTGATAATGAAAAACTGTTTTTT. This translates into CASSSGWSDNEKLFF.